This paragraph covers one TCR beta chain sequence. What it binds is not known. Profiling relied on immunoSEQ multiplex PCR, and the TCRdb table lists in-frame clones only, not all of them. The data show 23,000 or so clones, 80% seen once. Brentuximab vedotin exposure varied among the patients, all of whom had relapsed after autologous stem cell transplantation. Best overall response was complete response, partial response or progressive disease in these relapsed/refractory classical Hodgkin lymphoma patients. This specimen comes from a study of PD-1 blockade in classical Hodgkin lymphoma. Whole-study findings and limits: Reports indicated that newly diagnosed patients had lower baseline TCR diversity than healthy donors did. Lower baseline TCR diversity marked trial partial responders and progressors.

The starting material was peripheral blood mononuclear cells (PBMCs), obtained at baseline. The TCR originated in a human donor with classical Hodgkin lymphoma.

The CDR3 region has the DNA TGTGCCAGTAGTAACCGGCAGGGAGACTCTGGGGCCAACGTCCTGACTTTC. Protein: CASSNRQGDSGANVLTF. J is TRBJ2-6 and V is TRBV19; D may be TRBD1 or TRBD2 (5 bases each). The CDR3 loop spans 17 amino acids. Trimming cost V 4 bases and J 0 bases, with 13 bases left between them. In germline, CDR1 is LNHDA, CDR2 SQIVND (reference sequence).